This is a list of T cell receptor beta chains from one sample in a study of shared T cell receptors in the human thymus. Produced via immunoSEQ multiplex PCR; TCRdb's table is partial and in-frame only. The table lists some 760,000 clones, 80% to 90% of them singletons. These data were also filed under a second study, of human thymus T cells.

The sample was thymocytes. The source is a girl under two years old with a congenital heart defect. Both conserved end residues are part of each CDR3. The order of the fields is clone size, J gene, D gene, V gene, CDR3 protein, CDR3 DNA. D genes are given only for firm matches. Not every row has a clone size; where given, it reads once, few, many or a size class.

>-|TRBJ2-1|TRBD2|TRBV9
CASSVEGWAGGPPWDNEQFF
TGTGCCAGCAGCGTAGAGGGGTGGGCGGGGGGCCCTCCATGGGACAATGAGCAGTTCTTC
>-|TRBJ1-1|-|TRBV5-5
CASSLVRDSGGAFF
TGTGCCAGCAGCTTGGTAAGGGACTCAGGAGGAGCTTTCTTT
>-|TRBJ1-1|-|TRBV29-1
CSFAHRQPNTEAFF
TGCAGCTTTGCTCATCGACAGCCGAACACTGAAGCTTTCTTT
>-|TRBJ2-2|TRBD1|TRBV6-6
CASSQLGQGLTGELFF
TGTGCCAGCAGTCAGTTGGGACAGGGGTTAACCGGGGAGCTGTTTTTT
>-|TRBJ1-4|-|TRBV14
CASSQGQLETATNEKLFF
TGTGCCAGCAGCCAAGGACAGCTCGAAACCGCAACTAATGAAAAACTGTTTTTT
>-|TRBJ1-6|-|TRBV25-1
CASSELKGGRPNSPLHF
TGTGCCAGCAGTGAATTAAAGGGAGGACGGCCCAATTCCCCCCTCCACTTT
>-|TRBJ2-7|-|TRBV5-1
CASSRKQGHEQYF
TGCGCCAGCAGTCGTAAACAGGGCCACGAGCAGTACTTC
>few|TRBJ1-1|-|TRBV12-5
CASGLLTRDTFRNTEAFF
TGTGCTAGTGGTTTGTTAACTCGGGACACCTTCCGGAACACTGAAGCTTTCTTT
>-|TRBJ2-5|-|TRBV5-4
CASSLAGETQYF
TGTGCCAGCAGCTTGGCCGGGGAGACCCAGTACTTC
>few|TRBJ2-2|TRBD1|TRBV4-1
CASSRGTGNLNTGELFF
TGCGCCAGCAGCCGGGGGACAGGGAATCTTAACACCGGGGAGCTGTTTTTT
>-|TRBJ2-3|-|TRBV9
CASSVAGVWAPTGTDTQYF
TGTGCCAGCAGCGTAGCCGGGGTCTGGGCTCCCACAGGGACAGATACGCAGTATTTT
>-|TRBJ2-7|TRBD2|TRBV6-1
CASSGGLAGNYEQYF
TGTGCCAGCAGTGGGGGACTAGCGGGGAACTACGAGCAGTACTTC
>-|TRBJ2-3|TRBD2|TRBV28
CASISGGSTDTQYF
TGTGCCAGCATCAGCGGGGGAAGCACAGATACGCAGTATTTT
>few|TRBJ2-1|TRBD2|TRBV27
CASTSLLAEDEQFF
TGTGCCAGCACCTCCTTACTAGCGGAGGATGAGCAGTTCTTC
>-|TRBJ1-4|-|TRBV20-1
CSAFEGEKLFF
TGCAGTGCTTTCGAGGGTGAAAAACTGTTTTTT
>-|TRBJ1-1|TRBD1|TRBV19
CASSIWDRAEAFF
TGTGCCAGTAGTATATGGGACAGGGCGGAAGCTTTCTTT
>-|TRBJ2-5|TRBD2|TRBV19
CASSERGGQETQYF
TGTGCCAGTAGTGAGCGGGGGGGCCAAGAGACCCAGTACTTC
>once|TRBJ2-3|-|TRBV21-1
CASSRRTSGGHGDTQYF
TGTGCCAGCAGCAGAAGGACTAGCGGGGGGCACGGAGATACGCAGTATTTT
>-|TRBJ2-4|TRBD2|TRBV18
CASSPLMRGGGENIQYF
TGTGCCAGCTCACCACTTATGCGGGGGGGCGGCGAAAACATTCAGTACTTC
>-|TRBJ2-7|-|TRBV19
CASSDLQGLSHEQYF
TGTGCCAGTAGTGATTTGCAGGGCCTTTCCCACGAGCAGTACTTC
>-|TRBJ2-1|-|TRBV5-1
CASSFFTAGASRVHNEQFF
TGCGCCAGCAGCTTTTTTACCGCGGGGGCCTCTCGCGTCCACAATGAGCAGTTCTTC
>-|TRBJ2-5|-|TRBV7-7
CASSLGGGGTQYF
TGTGCCAGCAGCTTAGGAGGGGGGGGGACCCAGTACTTC
>-|TRBJ2-1|TRBD2|TRBV2
CAKQYSGGTSSYNEQFF
TGTGCCAAGCAATACAGCGGGGGGACCTCCTCCTACAATGAGCAGTTCTTC
>-|TRBJ2-1|-|TRBV2
CASRWDIPGGSYNEQFF
TGTGCCAGCAGATGGGACATCCCAGGGGGGTCCTACAATGAGCAGTTCTTC
>-|TRBJ2-1|TRBD2|TRBV18
CASSPEGLTFYNEQFF
TGTGCCAGCTCACCGGAGGGACTAACTTTCTACAATGAGCAGTTCTTC
>-|TRBJ1-2|-|TRBV6-5
CASSYGGEDGGYTF
TGTGCCAGCAGTTACGGAGGAGAAGATGGCGGCTACACCTTC
>once|TRBJ2-7|TRBD2|TRBV19
CASSIEVGTSDSYEQYF
TGTGCCAGTAGTATAGAAGTCGGGACTAGCGACTCCTACGAGCAGTACTTC
>-|TRBJ1-2|TRBD1|TRBV6-1
CASSEPDRGIGYTF
TGTGCCAGCAGTGAACCGGACAGGGGGATTGGCTACACCTTC
>-|TRBJ1-1|-|TRBV19
CASSRLNTEAFF
TGTGCCAGTAGCAGATTGAACACTGAAGCTTTCTTT
>once|TRBJ2-6|-|TRBV2
CASSGGNSHTLSSGANVLTF
TGTGCCAGCAGTGGCGGTAATAGCCATACCTTGAGCTCTGGGGCCAACGTCCTGACTTTC
>-|TRBJ2-2|TRBD1|TRBV7-9
CASSSDDRGRQGGELFF
TGTGCCAGCAGCTCCGATGACAGGGGGCGGCAAGGCGGGGAGCTGTTTTTT
>-|TRBJ1-2|-|TRBV2
CASSVRYYGYTF
TGTGCCAGCAGTGTGAGGTACTATGGCTACACCTTC
>-|TRBJ2-1|-|TRBV4-3
CASSQDSTSEQFF
TGCGCCAGCAGCCAAGATTCCACTAGTGAGCAGTTCTTC
>-|TRBJ2-2|TRBD1|TRBV12-5
CASGPITGTGGVLAGELFF
TGTGCTAGTGGACCTATAACCGGGACAGGGGGCGTTTTGGCCGGGGAGCTGTTTTTT
>-|TRBJ2-3|-|TRBV5-1
CASSAEPQAPSTDTQYF
TGCGCCAGCAGCGCTGAACCACAGGCGCCAAGCACAGATACGCAGTATTTT
>-|TRBJ2-1|TRBD2|TRBV5-4
CASSLQDSGGADNEQFF
TGTGCCAGCAGCCTGCAAGATAGCGGGGGGGCCGATAATGAGCAGTTCTTC
>-|TRBJ2-5|TRBD2|TRBV5-1
CASSPGAGSQETQYF
TGCGCCAGCAGCCCGGGAGCGGGGTCGCAAGAGACCCAGTACTTC
>-|TRBJ1-1|-|TRBV7-2
CASSLGGRLYTEAFF
TGTGCCAGCAGCTTAGGTGGCAGGCTTTACACTGAAGCTTTCTTT
>-|TRBJ1-1|-|TRBV6-1
CASSESRGEGTEAFF
TGTGCCAGCAGTGAATCTAGGGGGGAGGGGACTGAAGCTTTCTTT
>-|TRBJ2-5|TRBD1|TRBV7-8
CASSTLTGGQETQYF
TGTGCCAGCAGCACCCTGACAGGGGGACAAGAGACCCAGTACTTC
>-|TRBJ2-5|TRBD2|TRBV7-4
CASSLDRGGLETQYF
TGTGCCAGCAGCTTAGATCGGGGGGGCCTGGAGACCCAGTACTTC
>-|TRBJ2-1|TRBD2|TRBV5-6
CASNVLPRRGVDNEQFF
TGTGCCAGCAACGTACTCCCTAGGCGGGGGGTAGACAATGAGCAGTTCTTC
>-|TRBJ1-3|-|TRBV28
CASSLMGGPRNTIYF
TGTGCCAGCAGTTTAATGGGCGGGCCGCGAAACACCATATATTTT
>-|TRBJ2-5|TRBD2|TRBV15
CATSGSGGPETQYF
TGTGCCACCAGCGGTAGCGGGGGGCCAGAGACCCAGTACTTC
>-|TRBJ2-3|-|TRBV7-9
CASSLGSLGGSTDTQYF
TGTGCCAGCAGCTTGGGATCCCTGGGGGGTAGCACAGATACGCAGTATTTT
>-|TRBJ1-4|-|TRBV7-8
CASSTRGGLNEKLFF
TGTGCCAGCAGCACCCGGGGGGGCCTTAATGAAAAACTGTTTTTT
>-|TRBJ1-2|TRBD1|TRBV27
CASSLSTPQQGDYGYTF
TGTGCCAGCAGTTTATCTACCCCTCAACAGGGGGACTATGGCTACACCTTC
>-|TRBJ1-3|-|TRBV6-1
CASSEVGAAPPDGNTIYF
TGTGCCAGCAGTGAAGTGGGGGCGGCACCTCCGGATGGAAACACCATATATTTT
>once|TRBJ2-1|TRBD1|TRBV10-3
CAISSPTGTDNEQFF
TGTGCCATCAGCTCTCCGACAGGGACCGACAATGAGCAGTTCTTC